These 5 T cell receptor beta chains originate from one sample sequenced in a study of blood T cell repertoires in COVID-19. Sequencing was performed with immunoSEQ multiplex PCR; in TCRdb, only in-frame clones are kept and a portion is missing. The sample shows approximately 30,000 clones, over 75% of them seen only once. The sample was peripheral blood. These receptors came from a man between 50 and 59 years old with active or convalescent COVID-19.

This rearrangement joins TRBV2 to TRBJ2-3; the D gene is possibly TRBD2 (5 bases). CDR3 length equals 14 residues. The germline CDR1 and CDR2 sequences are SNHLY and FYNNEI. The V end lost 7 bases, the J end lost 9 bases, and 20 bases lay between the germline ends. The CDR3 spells CASTADGGGSTQYF. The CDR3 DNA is TGTGCCAGCACTGCCGATGGAGGTGGGTCAACGCAGTATTTT.

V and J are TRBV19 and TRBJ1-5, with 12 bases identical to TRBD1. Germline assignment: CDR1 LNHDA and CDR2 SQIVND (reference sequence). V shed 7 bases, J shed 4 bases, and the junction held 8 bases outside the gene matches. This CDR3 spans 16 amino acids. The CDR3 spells CASTRDRGHKNQPQHF. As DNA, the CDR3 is TGTGCCAGTACCCGGGACAGGGGGCACAAAAATCAGCCCCAGCATTTT.

This chain's CDR3 is CASSLAGGLAGQETQYF. Here the CDR3 DNA reads TGCGCCAGCAGCTTGGCCGGGGGACTAGCGGGCCAAGAGACCCAGTACTTC. The gene calls are TRBV5-1 and TRBJ2-5, with 12 bases that match TRBD2. With V trimmed by 0 bases and J by 1 base, 4 bases remained unmatched. CDR1 SGHRS and CDR2 YFSETQ come from the germline V gene. This CDR3 region has 17 residues.

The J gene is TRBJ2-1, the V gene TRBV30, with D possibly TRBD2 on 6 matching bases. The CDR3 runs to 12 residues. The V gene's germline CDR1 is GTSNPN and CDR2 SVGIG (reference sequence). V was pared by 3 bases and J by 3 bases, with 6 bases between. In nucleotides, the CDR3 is TGTGCCTGGAGCGGGGGCTACAATGAGCAGTTCTTC. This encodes CAWSGGYNEQFF.

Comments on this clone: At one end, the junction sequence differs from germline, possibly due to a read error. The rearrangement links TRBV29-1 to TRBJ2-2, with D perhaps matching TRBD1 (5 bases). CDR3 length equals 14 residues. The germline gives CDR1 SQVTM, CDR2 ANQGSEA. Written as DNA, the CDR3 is TGCAACGTTGTGATCAGGGCAGGCACCGGGGAGCTGTTTTTT. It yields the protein CNVVIRAGTGELFF.